This T cell receptor beta chain was sequenced in a study of blood T cell repertoires in COVID-19. Profiled with immunoSEQ multiplex PCR; TCRdb holds only in-frame clones, not every one. The sample includes roughly 110,000 clones, 65% to 80% of them seen just once. Germline assignment: CDR1 PRHDT and CDR2 FYEKMQ (reference sequence). The CDR3 runs to 15 residues. Trimming took off 3 bases at V and 3 bases at J, with 13 bases between the two ends. The sequence was obtained from a man between 70 and 80 years old with acute or convalescent COVID-19. This sequence joins TRBV13 and TRBJ2-3, with D possibly matching TRBD2 (6 bases). The sample taken for sequencing was peripheral blood. CDR3 residues: CASSLGGKFTDTQYF. The CDR3 DNA sequence: TGTGCCAGCAGCTTGGGCGGGAAATTTACAGATACGCAGTATTTT.